This T cell receptor beta chain was captured by sequencing in a study of cytomegalovirus exposure and HLA in healthy donors. Study information: A prior analysis found 95 million to 140 million unique TCR beta sequences from approximately 200 million T cells.

CDR3 length equals 12 residues. Germline V lookup: CDR1 SGDLS, CDR2 YYNGEE. With 1 base removed from V and 7 bases from J, the gap between germline ends came to 5 bases. Points on this clone: What it recognizes is unknown.

The PCR contained 60 Vbeta and 13 Jbeta primers. The repertoire was sequenced with immunoSEQ multiplex PCR; TCRdb's copy has only in-frame clones and lacks some. The table lists about 160,000 clones, about four fifths of them singletons. Study results and limitations: Reported findings show TCR beta sequences accurately forecast HLA-A and HLA-B alleles in most subjects. There were several of the most significant clusters that appeared linked to common viral pathogens in a later analysis. An analysis was carried out later, and it reportedly showed fewer N-insertions in an Asian-associated ancestry cluster than the roughly 670-donor mean.

Sequenced material: PBMCs. The rearrangement joins TRBV9 to TRBJ2-2, with D hard to call. This sequence originates from a woman in her twenties or thirties in good health and CMV-seropositive. The chain's CDR3 is CASSVNNGELFF. CDR3 DNA sequence: TGTGCCAGCAGCGTAAATAACGGGGAGCTGTTTTTT.